This TCR beta chain was observed in a study of cytomegalovirus exposure and HLA in healthy donors. Study overall: An analysis done earlier identified fewer than 140 million unique TCR beta sequences from about 179 million T cells.

Study results and limitations: Cytomegalovirus-associated status was assigned to about 170 TCR beta chains. A later analysis reportedly found that, within productive TCRs, an Asian-associated ancestry cluster had fewer N-insertions than the mean observed across the roughly 610 donors. In an earlier analysis, most TCR beta V segments were productive about 87% or about 30% of the time.

The germline gives CDR1 SGHRS, CDR2 YFSETQ. The CDR3 covers 15 residues. Between the trimmed V and J ends, which lost 0 bases and 0 bases, there was a span of 9 bases. This clone has just one count. Its target is unknown. The PCR contained 60 Vbeta and 13 Jbeta primers. Assay: immunoSEQ multiplex PCR; the TCRdb copy retains only in-frame clones and omits some. The sample has 55,000 to 80,000 clones, 75% seen once; the top ten hold nearly 7.5%. The sequenced sample consisted of PBMCs. This chain links TRBV5-1 with TRBJ2-5; D not certain. The TCR was taken from a woman in her 30s in good health and CMV-seropositive. CDR3 in amino acids: CASSLDMANQETQYF. CDR3 coding DNA: TGCGCCAGCAGCTTGGATATGGCAAACCAAGAGACCCAGTACTTC.